The entry below describes one TCR beta chain. No antigen is known for it. No base quality values were provided; no much bigger clone lies one nucleotide off. The data belong to a study of blood T cell repertoires in COVID-19 (TCRdb year 2020). Context from the whole study: Samples from collaborators originated in the United States, Italy and Spain and spanned both the acute and convalescent phases of COVID-19. The prospective study material was composed of cDNA or gDNA derived from T cells, B-cell-depleted T cells, or PBMCs. Deeply sampled blood TCRbeta repertoires from subjects exposed to, actively infected with, or recovered from COVID-19 were included in the dataset. The repertoires were made available in a free public database intended to serve as a resource for research on the immune response to SARS-CoV-2. Samples came from the ongoing ImmuneRACE study (first 160 participants) plus 1,254 subjects from 6 global collaborators. A de-identified subject ID, COVID-19 status, age in years and sex were almost always included in the sample metadata. HLA class I and class II types, where available, came from metadata supplied by the sample provider rather than from assay-based typing. Paper-wide results and their limitations: The amount of clinical and demographic metadata varied by source and participant and was provided uncurated.

The immunoSEQ Assay, a bias-controlled multiplex PCR, was used to amplify TCRbeta CDR3 regions from genomic DNA. As for the authors' bioinformatics: The number of nucleated cells in each sample was estimated by amplification of reference gene primers within the assay. To quantify the absolute abundance of each unique TCRbeta CDR3 rearrangement, sequence reads were collapsed and filtered. For each sample, productive Simpson clonality was calculated as the square root of Simpson's diversity index across productive rearrangements. Not all clones reach the TCRdb copy of this immuneACCESS table, which keeps in-frame sequences only. Checked studies attribute under half of the gap to unresolved V genes and leave the rest unexplained. From that table come the V and J calls and clone size; the DNA was used to work out D and trimming. The sample data list a few hundred thousand clones, and around 86% of these were observed just once. In total, the top ten clones hold about 3% of the sample.

Collaborating institutions collected whole blood in K2EDTA tubes following their own protocols. Collaborator samples were shipped for TCRbeta analysis as frozen whole blood, isolated PBMCs, or DNA extracted from either sample type. Trimmed from V: 1 base; trimmed from J: 3 bases; junction bases lacking a gene match: 6. Sequences SGHTA (CDR1) and FQGNSA (CDR2) are obtained from the germline V gene. The CDR3 runs 15 residues from the cysteine to the phenylalanine. Solely the CDR3 DNA is kept, with 45 bases framed from the first base. The source material was peripheral blood. This clonotype was obtained from a man between 60 and 75 years old with acute or convalescent COVID-19. The V gene is TRBV7-2 and the J gene is TRBJ2-7, with 7 middle bases fitting TRBD2. The sequence in DNA is TGTGCCAGCAGCTTAGGGTCAGCGGGGTTCTACGAGCAGTACTTC. This translates into CASSLGSAGFYEQYF.